This is a list of T cell receptor beta chains from one sample in a study of beta chain features in type 1 diabetes. The assay was immunoSEQ multiplex PCR, and TCRdb's table has in-frame clones only and misses some. The table records roughly 15,000 clones, about three quarters of them present only once. Input material: stem cell memory CD4+ T cells from blood. The source is a man younger than 40 with type 1 diabetes. CDR3s include the opening cysteine and the closing phenylalanine or tryptophan. A D gene is named only where the DNA matches it firmly. Size is omitted from some rows. Given values are once, few, many or a class for expanded clones.

j_gene: TRBJ2-5
v_gene: TRBV5-4
d_gene: -
abundance: -
CDR3aa: CASSLAKAAGETQYF
CDR3nt: TGTGCCAGCAGCTTGGCCAAGGCTGCGGGAGAGACCCAGTACTTC

j_gene: TRBJ2-1
v_gene: TRBV5-1
d_gene: TRBD2
abundance: -
CDR3aa: CASSSIAGAYNEQFF
CDR3nt: TGCGCCAGCAGCTCCATAGCGGGGGCCTACAATGAGCAGTTCTTC

j_gene: TRBJ2-1
v_gene: TRBV30
d_gene: TRBD1
abundance: -
CDR3aa: CGSTGGSYNEQFF
CDR3nt: TGTGGCTCGACAGGGGGCTCCTACAATGAGCAGTTCTTC

j_gene: TRBJ2-5
v_gene: TRBV11-1
d_gene: TRBD2
abundance: -
CDR3aa: CASSPSVAGGETQYF
CDR3nt: TGTGCCAGCAGCCCTTCGGTAGCGGGGGGAGAGACCCAGTACTTC

j_gene: TRBJ2-2
v_gene: TRBV5-1
d_gene: -
abundance: -
CDR3aa: CASSLMTGNTGELFF
CDR3nt: TGCGCCAGCAGCTTGATGACAGGGAACACCGGGGAGCTGTTTTTT

j_gene: TRBJ2-2
v_gene: TRBV10-3
d_gene: -
abundance: -
CDR3aa: CAISESTGSGAGELFF
CDR3nt: TGTGCCATCAGTGAGTCGACAGGCTCCGGGGCCGGGGAGCTGTTTTTT

j_gene: TRBJ2-3
v_gene: TRBV10-3
d_gene: -
abundance: -
CDR3aa: CAIRDSAHADTQYF
CDR3nt: TGTGCCATCAGGGACTCAGCTCACGCAGATACGCAGTATTTT

j_gene: TRBJ2-5
v_gene: TRBV5-1
d_gene: TRBD2
abundance: -
CDR3aa: CASSLVPGTGLAGEETQYF
CDR3nt: TGCGCCAGCAGCTTGGTCCCGGGTACGGGACTAGCGGGGGAGGAGACCCAGTACTTC

j_gene: TRBJ2-2
v_gene: TRBV5-1
d_gene: -
abundance: -
CDR3aa: CASSRTVLNTGELFF
CDR3nt: TGCGCCAGCAGCCGGACAGTTCTGAACACCGGGGAGCTGTTTTTT

j_gene: TRBJ2-1
v_gene: TRBV5-1
d_gene: TRBD2
abundance: -
CDR3aa: CASSPWGLAGGPNEQFF
CDR3nt: TGCGCCAGCAGCCCTTGGGGACTAGCGGGGGGGCCCAATGAGCAGTTCTTC

j_gene: TRBJ2-5
v_gene: TRBV2
d_gene: -
abundance: few
CDR3aa: CASSARGETQYF
CDR3nt: TGTGCCAGCAGTGCCAGGGGAGAGACCCAGTACTTC

j_gene: TRBJ2-3
v_gene: TRBV7-2
d_gene: -
abundance: few
CDR3aa: CASSFGGARDTQYF
CDR3nt: TGTGCCAGCAGCTTTGGAGGGGCGCGAGATACGCAGTATTTT

j_gene: TRBJ2-2
v_gene: TRBV5-4
d_gene: -
abundance: -
CDR3aa: CASSTRQNLNTGELFF
CDR3nt: TGTGCCAGCAGCACAAGACAGAACCTGAACACCGGGGAGCTGTTTTTT

j_gene: TRBJ1-2
v_gene: TRBV29-1
d_gene: -
abundance: few
CDR3aa: CSAGNSNYGYTF
CDR3nt: TGCAGCGCCGGGAACTCCAACTATGGCTACACCTTC

j_gene: TRBJ2-7
v_gene: TRBV28
d_gene: -
abundance: -
CDR3aa: CASSLLSYEQYF
CDR3nt: TGTGCCAGCAGTTTACTGTCCTACGAGCAGTACTTC

j_gene: TRBJ2-1
v_gene: TRBV11-3
d_gene: TRBD1
abundance: few
CDR3aa: CASSGTGLYGEQFF
CDR3nt: TGTGCCAGCAGCGGGACAGGGTTGTACGGTGAGCAGTTCTTC

j_gene: TRBJ2-1
v_gene: TRBV7-3
d_gene: -
abundance: -
CDR3aa: CASSSMGAGRGPAYNEQFF
CDR3nt: TGTGCCAGCAGCTCGATGGGGGCGGGGCGGGGGCCCGCTTACAATGAGCAGTTCTTC

j_gene: TRBJ2-1
v_gene: TRBV28
d_gene: TRBD2
abundance: -
CDR3aa: CASSLDGGNNEQFF
CDR3nt: TGTGCCAGCAGTTTAGACGGGGGGAACAATGAGCAGTTCTTC

j_gene: TRBJ2-1
v_gene: TRBV13
d_gene: -
abundance: -
CDR3aa: CASSLLGLEQFF
CDR3nt: TGTGCCAGCAGCCTACTAGGGCTTGAGCAGTTCTTC

j_gene: TRBJ2-7
v_gene: TRBV18
d_gene: -
abundance: -
CDR3aa: CASSNSPQPYGEQYF
CDR3nt: TGTGCCAGCTCAAATAGTCCGCAGCCATACGGGGAGCAGTACTTC

j_gene: TRBJ2-3
v_gene: TRBV29-1
d_gene: TRBD2
abundance: -
CDR3aa: CSVVGLAGVLTDTQYF
CDR3nt: TGCAGCGTCGTAGGACTAGCGGGGGTGCTCACAGATACGCAGTATTTT

j_gene: TRBJ2-7
v_gene: TRBV4-1
d_gene: TRBD2
abundance: -
CDR3aa: CASSPRRLAGGLYEQYF
CDR3nt: TGCGCCAGCAGCCCGAGAAGACTAGCGGGGGGGCTCTACGAGCAGTACTTC

j_gene: TRBJ2-5
v_gene: TRBV5-4
d_gene: -
abundance: few
CDR3aa: CASSSQTGEKTQYF
CDR3nt: TGTGCCAGCAGCTCCCAAACGGGGGAAAAGACCCAGTACTTC

j_gene: TRBJ1-6
v_gene: TRBV6-5
d_gene: TRBD1
abundance: -
CDR3aa: CASKEWGQGFSPLHF
CDR3nt: TGTGCCAGCAAGGAATGGGGACAGGGGTTTTCACCCCTCCACTTT

j_gene: TRBJ1-1
v_gene: TRBV28
d_gene: TRBD1
abundance: few
CDR3aa: CASSQSPGQSEAFF
CDR3nt: TGTGCCAGCAGTCAGTCACCGGGACAGTCTGAAGCTTTCTTT

j_gene: TRBJ2-6
v_gene: TRBV5-1
d_gene: TRBD2
abundance: -
CDR3aa: CASSLEPSGGASSGANVLTF
CDR3nt: TGCGCCAGCAGCTTGGAACCTAGCGGGGGGGCCAGCTCTGGGGCCAACGTCCTGACTTTC

j_gene: TRBJ1-6
v_gene: TRBV25-1
d_gene: -
abundance: -
CDR3aa: CASSNPIGSSPLHF
CDR3nt: TGTGCCAGCAGTAACCCAATCGGGAGTTCACCCCTCCACTTC

j_gene: TRBJ2-2
v_gene: TRBV29-1
d_gene: TRBD1
abundance: -
CDR3aa: CSAWTGTTGELFF
CDR3nt: TGCAGCGCCTGGACAGGGACCACCGGGGAGCTGTTTTTT

j_gene: TRBJ1-1
v_gene: TRBV2
d_gene: TRBD1
abundance: -
CDR3aa: CASGGTGTEAFF
CDR3nt: TGTGCCAGCGGGGGGACAGGGACTGAAGCTTTCTTT

j_gene: TRBJ2-1
v_gene: TRBV6-5
d_gene: TRBD2
abundance: -
CDR3aa: CASSYGGGIYNEQFF
CDR3nt: TGTGCCAGCAGTTACGGCGGGGGGATCTACAATGAGCAGTTCTTC

j_gene: TRBJ1-2
v_gene: TRBV4-3
d_gene: TRBD1
abundance: few
CDR3aa: CASSQDRDRGDYGYTF
CDR3nt: TGCGCCAGCAGCCAAGATAGGGACAGGGGAGACTATGGCTACACCTTC

j_gene: TRBJ2-3
v_gene: TRBV9
d_gene: -
abundance: once
CDR3aa: CASSARGQSHTDTQYF
CDR3nt: TGTGCCAGCAGCGCCCGAGGGCAATCCCACACAGATACGCAGTATTTT

j_gene: TRBJ2-7
v_gene: TRBV18
d_gene: -
abundance: -
CDR3aa: CASSPPLGYEQYF
CDR3nt: TGTGCCAGCTCACCACCCCTCGGGTACGAGCAGTACTTC

j_gene: TRBJ1-5
v_gene: TRBV7-9
d_gene: -
abundance: -
CDR3aa: CASSLGAGLWQPQHF
CDR3nt: TGTGCCAGCAGCTTAGGGGCAGGGTTGTGGCAGCCCCAGCATTTT

j_gene: TRBJ1-5
v_gene: TRBV28
d_gene: -
abundance: few
CDR3aa: CAATGDNQPQHF
CDR3nt: TGTGCCGCGACAGGTGACAATCAGCCCCAGCATTTT

j_gene: TRBJ1-5
v_gene: TRBV7-3
d_gene: -
abundance: -
CDR3aa: CASTHGQPQHF
CDR3nt: TGTGCCAGCACCCACGGGCAGCCCCAGCATTTT

j_gene: TRBJ2-3
v_gene: TRBV5-1
d_gene: TRBD2
abundance: -
CDR3aa: CASSGDPGLAGEGQYF
CDR3nt: TGCGCCAGCAGCGGCGACCCGGGACTAGCGGGGGAGGGGCAGTATTTT

j_gene: TRBJ2-4
v_gene: TRBV10-1
d_gene: TRBD2
abundance: once
CDR3aa: CASSAGGWIQYF
CDR3nt: TGCGCCAGCAGTGCCGGGGGGTGGATTCAGTACTTC

j_gene: TRBJ2-1
v_gene: TRBV5-6
d_gene: -
abundance: -
CDR3aa: CASSFGDEQFF
CDR3nt: TGTGCCAGCAGCTTCGGGGATGAGCAGTTCTTC

j_gene: TRBJ2-1
v_gene: TRBV5-1
d_gene: TRBD1
abundance: few
CDR3aa: CASSWGQESYNEQFF
CDR3nt: TGCGCCAGCAGCTGGGGACAGGAGTCCTACAATGAGCAGTTCTTC

j_gene: TRBJ2-1
v_gene: TRBV6-1
d_gene: -
abundance: once
CDR3aa: CASSEMLAPYNEQFF
CDR3nt: TGTGCCAGCAGTGAGATGTTAGCCCCCTACAATGAGCAGTTCTTC

j_gene: TRBJ2-1
v_gene: TRBV12-5
d_gene: TRBD2
abundance: -
CDR3aa: CASGLTLAGPGEQFF
CDR3nt: TGTGCTAGTGGTTTGACCTTAGCGGGGCCCGGCGAGCAGTTCTTC

j_gene: TRBJ2-3
v_gene: TRBV7-9
d_gene: -
abundance: few
CDR3aa: CASSSDSLRPQYF
CDR3nt: TGTGCCAGCAGCTCGGACTCGCTCAGGCCGCAGTATTTT

j_gene: TRBJ2-1
v_gene: TRBV6-6
d_gene: -
abundance: -
CDR3aa: CASSSGRGDSYNEQFF
CDR3nt: TGTGCCAGCAGTTCGGGCCGGGGAGATTCCTACAATGAGCAGTTCTTC

j_gene: TRBJ2-3
v_gene: TRBV29-1
d_gene: TRBD2
abundance: -
CDR3aa: CSVEDPSGGGDTQYF
CDR3nt: TGCAGCGTTGAAGATCCTAGCGGGGGGGGAGATACGCAGTATTTT

j_gene: TRBJ2-1
v_gene: TRBV5-4
d_gene: TRBD2
abundance: -
CDR3aa: CASSPGRGSYNEQFF
CDR3nt: TGTGCCAGCAGCCCAGGGAGGGGCTCCTACAATGAGCAGTTCTTC